This TCR beta chain originates from a study of human T cells and chemical hapten exposure. Study-level results: The formation of large CDR3 similarity clusters by expanded TCRs significantly exceeded that of controls.

The time point: patch test 1, 2 weeks after DPC sensitization. Treatment indicated: therapeutic diphenylcyclopropenone sensitization with weekly scalp DPC. The authors extracted total RNA from unfractionated whole blood. As handled by the study authors: Sequenced samples showed a median of approximately 96,000 TCRs each, with counts running from around 20,000 to 690,000. TCRdb used MiXCR to reprocess the RACE reads, holding one entry per CDR3 protein. In this record, the V and J calls reflect TCRdb's handling and not the investigators' own analysis. The repertoire includes approximately 340,000 distinct CDR3 sequences, roughly 6.9% of them detected once, and 8.4% sits in the top ten. Ten or more counts support this clonotype. What it recognizes is unknown. The sample here was whole blood, taken in connection with sensitization to the hapten diphenylcyclopropenone (DPC). This TCR was recovered from a woman between 18 and 30 years old with alopecia areata. Some clones in this sample may be carry-over from other donors' samples.

CDR3: CSVERAGGSTDTQYF. In DNA, the CDR3 is TGCAGCGTTGAACGAGCGGGGGGCTCCACAGATACGCAGTATTTT. The chain couples TRBV29-1 to TRBJ2-3, with 9 positions matching TRBD2. From germline, CDR1 is SQVTM and CDR2 ANQGSEA. The CDR3 loop spans 15 amino acids. V shed 2 bases, J shed 2 bases, and the junction held 5 bases outside the gene matches.